These 30 T cell receptor beta chains were all obtained from the same sample, sequenced in a study of Tregs in tolerant kidney transplant recipients. Repertoires were generated with immunoSEQ multiplex PCR, while TCRdb's copy carries only in-frame clones and drops some. The repertoire holds about 21,000 clones, with about 71% as singletons. Antigens for these TCRs are unknown. The sequenced material came from Tregs from blood cultured with allogeneic cells. The source of these receptors is a human donor in good health.

The rearrangement joins TRBV18 to TRBJ2-6; either TRBD1 or TRBD2 may fit D (5 bases each). This CDR3 comprises 17 residues. V gave up 3 bases and J gave up 0 bases, with 12 bases separating them. Germline-derived CDR1 and CDR2 are KGHSH and LQKENI. CDR3 nucleotides: TGTGCCAGCTCACCTACCTGGGGGAACTCTGGGGCCAACGTCCTGACTTTC. This encodes CASSPTWGNSGANVLTF.

The V gene is TRBV5-1, the J gene TRBJ2-2; D is unresolved. The CDR3 is 15 amino acids. The germline CDR1 and CDR2 sequences are SGHRS and YFSETQ. V was trimmed by 1 base and J by 0 bases, leaving 7 bases between them. The CDR3 here is CASSLRQSNTGELFF. CDR3 bases: TGCGCCAGCAGCTTGAGGCAGTCGAACACCGGGGAGCTGTTTTTT.

The chain uses TRBV5-6 and TRBJ1-2, with TRBD1 as a possible D gene (6 bases). Germline CDR1 SGHDT, CDR2 YYEEEE. Between the trimmed V and J ends, which lost 5 bases and 5 bases, there was a span of 16 bases. The CDR3 has 14 amino acids. CDR3 in amino acids: CASRLTGQPYGYTF. The CDR3, as DNA: TGTGCCAGCAGATTGACAGGACAGCCTTATGGCTACACCTTC.

This clone occurred a few times. The CDR3 loop reads CASSQDRGAGSYNEQFF. CDR3 coding DNA: TGTGCCAGCAGCCAAGATAGAGGAGCGGGTTCCTACAATGAGCAGTTCTTC. V usage is TRBV4-2 and J usage is TRBJ2-1; maybe TRBD2 (6 bases). V shed 0 bases and J shed 1 base, with 13 bases lying between them. Per germline, CDR1 LGHNA and CDR2 YNFKEQ. The length of the CDR3 is 17 residues.

The chain joins TRBV5-8 to TRBJ2-7, with 10 bases that match TRBD2. The CDR3 sequence is 14 residues long. Germline CDR1 SGHTS, CDR2 YDEGEE. The ends lost 4 bases at V and 3 bases at J; junction bases unmatched: 4. DNA for the CDR3: TGTGCCAGCAGCGAGAGCGGGAGGGACTACGAGCAGTACTTC. Translating it yields CASSESGRDYEQYF.

This clone came up a few times. The chain carries TRBV6-1 and TRBJ1-2; D is ambiguous. The CDR3 totals 16 residues. V gave up 2 bases and J gave up 5 bases, with 18 bases separating them. Germline V gene sequence: CDR1 MNHNS, CDR2 SASEGT. CDR3 DNA sequence: TGTGCCAGCAGTGAAATCGGACCCTTGGGTGGGTATGGCTACACCTTC. Its translation: CASSEIGPLGGYGYTF.

This chain connects TRBV11-3 to TRBJ2-2, with D maybe TRBD2 (5 bases). V was shortened by 3 bases and J by 3 bases, with 14 bases between the two germline ends. This CDR3 has 16 residues. Per the germline V gene, CDR1 is SGHNT and CDR2 is YENEEA. This chain's CDR3 is CASSLRYTGDTGELFF. DNA of the CDR3: TGTGCCAGCAGCTTGCGATATACCGGGGACACCGGGGAGCTGTTTTTT.

The J gene is TRBJ1-1, the V gene TRBV5-1; 7 positions match TRBD1. CDR1 and CDR2 (germline): SGHRS, YFSETQ. V trimming: 3 bases; J trimming: 1 base; junction bases outside the gene matches: 6. The CDR3 covers 15 residues. The chain's CDR3 is CASSSMGQKNTEAFF. In DNA form, the CDR3 reads TGCGCCAGCAGCTCAATGGGACAGAAGAACACTGAAGCTTTCTTT. Full variable domain (missing parts from reference TRBV5-1 and TRBJ1-1): KAGVTQTPRYLIKTRGQQVTLSCSPISGHRSVSWYQQTPGQGLQFLFEYFSETQRNKGNFPGRFSGRQFSNSRSEMNVSTLELGDSALYLCASSSMGQKNTEAFFGQGTRLTVV.

The V call is TRBV7-2, the J call TRBJ1-5; maybe TRBD1 (5 bases). This CDR3 spans 13 amino acids. Trimming shortened V by 7 bases and J by 7 bases, and 14 bases separated the two germline ends. Germline lookup yields CDR1 SGHTA and CDR2 FQGNSA. CDR3 amino acids: CASTGDPRQPQHF. CDR3 coding DNA: TGTGCCAGCACCGGGGACCCCAGGCAGCCCCAGCATTTT. The entire variable domain, with the rest obtained from reference TRBV7-2 and TRBJ1-5, is as follows: GAGVSQSPSNKVTEKGKDVELRCDPISGHTALYWYRQSLGQGLEFLIYFQGNSAPDKSGLPSDRFSAERTGGSVSTLTIQRTQQEDSAVYLCASTGDPRQPQHFGDGTRLSIL.

This chain joins TRBV4-1 and TRBJ1-1; 8 nucleotides line up with TRBD1. Trimming took 0 bases from V and 11 from J; bases not matched to a gene: 8. Germline assignment: CDR1 MGHRA and CDR2 YSYEKL. This CDR3 is built from 14 residues. CDR3 sequence (DNA): TGCGCCAGCAGCCAAGATGACGGGACAGGCCAGGCTTTCTTT. Encoded protein: CASSQDDGTGQAFF.

The chain couples TRBV30 to TRBJ1-5; weak D call: TRBD1 (5 bases). Trimming cost V 0 bases and J 5 bases, with 8 bases left between them. The germline V gene has CDR1 GTSNPN and CDR2 SVGIG (reference sequence). The CDR3 extends over 13 amino acids. The CDR3 is CAWSVGGDQPQHF. The CDR3 coding sequence is TGTGCCTGGAGTGTCGGGGGGGATCAGCCCCAGCATTTT.

The genes are TRBV6-5 and TRBJ2-7; 7 bases fit TRBD1. V lost 5 bases, J lost 6 bases, and 10 bases stayed unmatched. The CDR3 contains 14 residues. Germline CDR1 MNHEY, CDR2 SVGAGI. The CDR3 loop reads CASSTGTAFREQYF. The CDR3 region has the DNA TGTGCCAGCAGTACCGGGACAGCTTTTCGCGAGCAGTACTTC.

This clone was counted a few times. The V and J genes are TRBV18 and TRBJ1-1, with 10 bases matching TRBD1. Germline V lookup: CDR1 KGHSH, CDR2 LQKENI. CDR3 length: 13 amino acids. V gave up 3 bases and J gave up 8 bases; unmatched junction bases: 3. In nucleotides, the CDR3 is TGTGCCAGCTCACCTGACAGGGGGCGGGAAGCTTTCTTT. Protein: CASSPDRGREAFF.

V is TRBV7-2 and J is TRBJ2-6; D is ambiguous. This CDR3 spans 16 amino acids. CDR1 and CDR2 from the germline V gene are SGHTA and FQGNSA. The germline V and J ends were trimmed by 0 bases and 4 bases, with 10 bases remaining between them. CDR3 DNA sequence: TGTGCCAGCAGCTTAGCCACCCTATCCGGGGCCAACGTCCTGACTTTC. Translated, it gives CASSLATLSGANVLTF.

The chain uses TRBV18 and TRBJ2-5, with D possibly TRBD2 on 5 matching bases. V was shortened by 4 bases and J by 9 bases, with 15 bases between the two germline ends. The CDR3 extends over 13 amino acids. Germline lookup yields CDR1 KGHSH and CDR2 LQKENI. CDR3 protein: CASSLQERGSQYF. CDR3 DNA: TGTGCCAGCTCACTCCAGGAACGAGGGTCCCAGTACTTC.

The chain employs TRBV27 and TRBJ1-2, with D uncertain. The V end was cut by 2 bases, the J end by 0 bases, with 4 bases between. This CDR3 has 13 amino acids. Germline lookup yields CDR1 MNHEY and CDR2 SMNVEV (reference sequence). The CDR3 DNA reads as TGTGCCAGCAGTTTAAAAGCTAACTATGGCTACACCTTC. Its protein is CASSLKANYGYTF.

The chain couples TRBV7-3 to TRBJ1-2, with D maybe TRBD1 (6 bases). CDR1 and CDR2 (germline): SGHTA, FQGTGA. The CDR3 loop spans 13 amino acids. Trimming cost V 0 bases and J 8 bases, with 10 bases left between them. The CDR3 is CASSLTKGGGYTF. Here the CDR3 DNA reads TGTGCCAGCAGCTTAACGAAGGGGGGCGGCTACACCTTC.

The V gene is TRBV27, the J gene TRBJ1-6, with D possibly matching TRBD1 (5 bases). Trimming took 3 bases from V and 10 from J, leaving 10 bases between them. This CDR3 region has 13 residues. Germline assignment: CDR1 MNHEY and CDR2 SMNVEV (reference sequence). Here the CDR3 reads CASSFRDESPLHF. CDR3 in DNA: TGTGCCAGCAGTTTCCGGGACGAATCACCCCTCCACTTT.

The rearrangement links TRBV6-1 to TRBJ2-7; D may match TRBD1 or TRBD2 (6 bases each). The CDR3 runs 14 residues. Trimming took off 6 bases at V and 1 base at J, with 13 bases between the two ends. Germline loops: CDR1 MNHNS, CDR2 SASEGT. CDR3 DNA: TGTGCCAGCAGCCTCTCGGGGGCGTCCTACGAGCAGTACTTC. It is translated as CASSLSGASYEQYF.

This clone was found a few times. The chain joins TRBV5-1 to TRBJ1-2, with D possibly matching TRBD1 (5 bases). V lost 1 base and J lost 0, with 13 bases in between. Germline CDR1 SGHRS, CDR2 YFSETQ. This CDR3 is built from 16 residues. CDR3 nucleotides: TGCGCCAGCAGCTTGTGGGGGGTCTTAGCTAACTATGGCTACACCTTC. Translated: CASSLWGVLANYGYTF.

J is TRBJ1-2 and V is TRBV5-1; D unclear. V lost 0 bases and J lost 5, with 14 bases in between. This CDR3 contains 15 residues. From germline, CDR1 is SGHRS and CDR2 YFSETQ. The CDR3 sequence is CASSLAERPSYGYTF. Here the CDR3 DNA reads TGCGCCAGCAGCTTGGCCGAGAGACCGTCGTATGGCTACACCTTC.

The chain employs TRBV19 and TRBJ1-1; weak D call: TRBD1 (6 bases). Germline V gene lookup returns CDR1 LNHDA and CDR2 SQIVND (reference sequence). The CDR3 consists of 13 residues. The V end was cut by 1 base, the J end by 4 bases, with 7 bases between. This CDR3 is CASSIGRGTEAFF. DNA of the CDR3: TGTGCCAGTAGTATAGGCAGGGGCACTGAAGCTTTCTTT.

V gene TRBV7-2 combines with J gene TRBJ2-1; weak D call: TRBD2 (6 bases). Trimming stripped 1 base from V and 4 bases from J, with 11 bases between. CDR1 is SGHTA, CDR2 FQGNSA, per germline. The length of the CDR3 is 15 residues. For the CDR3, the DNA is TGTGCCAGCAGCTTAGTCGCCAGCGGGTACAATGAGCAGTTCTTC. This codes for CASSLVASGYNEQFF. The complete variable domain, with remaining parts taken from reference TRBV7-2 and TRBJ2-1, reads GAGVSQSPSNKVTEKGKDVELRCDPISGHTALYWYRQSLGQGLEFLIYFQGNSAPDKSGLPSDRFSAERTGGSVSTLTIQRTQQEDSAVYLCASSLVASGYNEQFFGPGTRLTVL.

This chain connects TRBV7-3 to TRBJ2-7, with 7 nucleotides matching TRBD1. The V and J ends lost 5 bases and 1 base, in that order; junction bases with no gene match: 8. The CDR3 sequence is 15 residues long. Looked up from germline, CDR1 is SGHTA and CDR2 is FQGTGA. The CDR3 reads CASSVDRVGSYEQYF. The CDR3 coding sequence is TGTGCCAGCAGCGTAGACAGGGTCGGGTCCTACGAGCAGTACTTC.

The chain recombines TRBV4-2 with TRBJ2-3, with TRBD1 matching 7 bases. V was pared by 6 bases and J by 2 bases, with 8 bases of the junction left unmatched. The germline V gene has CDR1 LGHNA and CDR2 YNFKEQ. The CDR3 consists of 15 residues. The CDR3 loop reads CASSRDRSSTDTQYF. The CDR3 DNA is TGTGCCAGCAGTCGGGACAGATCATCCACAGATACGCAGTATTTT.

The chain recombines TRBV4-2 with TRBJ2-1; TRBD2 matches 9 bases. This CDR3 has 22 amino acids. Trimming at V came to 0 bases and at J to 6 bases, leaving 24 bases not matched to a gene. CDR1 and CDR2 from the germline V gene are LGHNA and YNFKEQ. Here the CDR3 reads CASSQDPHSGSYLMGVFNEQFF. In DNA form, the CDR3 reads TGTGCCAGCAGCCAAGATCCCCATAGCGGGAGCTACCTCATGGGTGTATTCAATGAGCAGTTCTTC.

The chain has TRBV11-3 and TRBJ2-1, with a possible D match to TRBD1 (6 bases). The CDR3 extends over 13 amino acids. Per germline, CDR1 SGHNT and CDR2 YENEEA. V lost 1 base to trimming and J lost 10 bases, with 11 bases between them. In nucleotides, the CDR3 is TGTGCCAGCAGCTTAGGGGCAGGGGCAGAGCAGTTCTTC. Protein: CASSLGAGAEQFF.

The genes are TRBV19 and TRBJ2-1; TRBD2 matches at 8 bases. CDR1 LNHDA and CDR2 SQIVND come from the germline V gene (reference sequence). V was pared by 1 base and J by 5 bases, with 10 bases of the junction left unmatched. The CDR3 has 17 residues. The CDR3: CASSIVGGGRKDNEQFF. The CDR3 coding sequence is TGTGCCAGTAGTATAGTGGGGGGCGGGAGGAAAGACAATGAGCAGTTCTTC.

V and J are TRBV4-1 and TRBJ1-6, with D possibly being TRBD1 (5 bases). Trimming took off 0 bases at V and 0 bases at J, with 15 bases between the two ends. The CDR3 has 19 amino acids. The germline V gene has CDR1 MGHRA and CDR2 YSYEKL. In nucleotides, the CDR3 is TGCGCCAGCAGCCAAGATCCGGGACGGCTTTTCTCCTATAATTCACCCCTCCACTTT. Encoded protein: CASSQDPGRLFSYNSPLHF.

This chain connects TRBV5-4 to TRBJ1-5; 7 bases agree with TRBD1. The CDR3 has 14 amino acids. The germline CDR1 and CDR2 sequences are SGHNT and YYREEE (reference sequence). V lost 4 bases to trimming and J lost 3 bases; unmatched junction nucleotides: 4. The CDR3 protein is CASSLQGFNQPQHF. In DNA form, the CDR3 reads TGTGCCAGCAGCCTACAGGGGTTCAATCAGCCCCAGCATTTT.